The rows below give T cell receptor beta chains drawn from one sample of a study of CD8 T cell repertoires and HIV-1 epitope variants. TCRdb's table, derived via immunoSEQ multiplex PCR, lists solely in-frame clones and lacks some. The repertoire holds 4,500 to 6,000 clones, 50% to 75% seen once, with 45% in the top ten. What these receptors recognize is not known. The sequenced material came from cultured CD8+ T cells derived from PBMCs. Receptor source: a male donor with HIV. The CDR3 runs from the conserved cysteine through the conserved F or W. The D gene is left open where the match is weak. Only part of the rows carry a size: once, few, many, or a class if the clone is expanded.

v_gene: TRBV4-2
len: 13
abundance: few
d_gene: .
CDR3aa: CASSGVTSYEQYF

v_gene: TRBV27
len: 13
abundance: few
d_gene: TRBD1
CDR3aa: CASRDRGNYGYTF

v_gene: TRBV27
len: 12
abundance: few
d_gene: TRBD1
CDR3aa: CASSLTGDEQYF

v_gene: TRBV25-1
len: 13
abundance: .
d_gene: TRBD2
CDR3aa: CATGGASGYEQYF

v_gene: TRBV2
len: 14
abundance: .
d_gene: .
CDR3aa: CASRAQSSSYEQYF

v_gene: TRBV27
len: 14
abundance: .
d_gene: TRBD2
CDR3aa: CASGLAGGYNEQFF

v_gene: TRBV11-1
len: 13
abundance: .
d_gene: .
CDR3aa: CASSGGVGTEAFF

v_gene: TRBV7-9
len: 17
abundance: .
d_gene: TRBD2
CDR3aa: CASSPQTSGGPGETQYF

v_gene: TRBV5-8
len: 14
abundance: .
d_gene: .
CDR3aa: CASDGTAPGNEQFF

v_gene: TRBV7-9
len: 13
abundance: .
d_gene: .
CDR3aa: CASSPHSQETQYF

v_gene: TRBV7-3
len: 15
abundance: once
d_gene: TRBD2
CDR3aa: CASSLLAGSPYEQYF

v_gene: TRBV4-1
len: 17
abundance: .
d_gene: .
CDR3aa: CASSQEGNQMNTGELFF

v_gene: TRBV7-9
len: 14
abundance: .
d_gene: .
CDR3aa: CASSLQGPVDGYTF

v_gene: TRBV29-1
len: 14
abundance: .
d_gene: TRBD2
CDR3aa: CSVETRGANGELFF

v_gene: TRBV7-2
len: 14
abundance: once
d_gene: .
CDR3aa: CASILGAGGTEAFF

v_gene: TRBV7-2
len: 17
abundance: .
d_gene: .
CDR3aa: CASSLSAPGGIPDEQYF

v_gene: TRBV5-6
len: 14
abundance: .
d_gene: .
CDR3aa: CASSLWEEDSPLHF

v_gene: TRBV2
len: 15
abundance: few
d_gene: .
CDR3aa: CASSEALGPRSEQFF

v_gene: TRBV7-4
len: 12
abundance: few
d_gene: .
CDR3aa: CASSLRAGEQYF

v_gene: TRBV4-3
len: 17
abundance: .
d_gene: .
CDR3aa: CASSQDLGGGNTGELFF

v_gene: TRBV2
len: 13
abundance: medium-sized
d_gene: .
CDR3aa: CASRGIMNTEAFF

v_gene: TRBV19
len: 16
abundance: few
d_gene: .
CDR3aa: CASSRGTGSSGNTIYF

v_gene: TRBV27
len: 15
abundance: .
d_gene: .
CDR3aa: CASSLSPGYGSPLHF

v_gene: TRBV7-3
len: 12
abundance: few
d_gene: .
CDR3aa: CASSSTGGELFF

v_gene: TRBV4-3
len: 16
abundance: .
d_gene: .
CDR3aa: CASSQEFTALNEKLFF

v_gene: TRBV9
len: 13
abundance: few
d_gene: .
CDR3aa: CASSVGGSTEAFF

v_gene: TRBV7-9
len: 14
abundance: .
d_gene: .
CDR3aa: CASSLGEGSYEQYF

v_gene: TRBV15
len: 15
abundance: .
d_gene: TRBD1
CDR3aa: CATSPGTGGAYEQYF

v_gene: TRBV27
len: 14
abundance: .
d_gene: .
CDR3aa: CASSLLGGYYGYTF

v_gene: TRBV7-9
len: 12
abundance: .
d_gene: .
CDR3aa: CASSFNRPEQYF

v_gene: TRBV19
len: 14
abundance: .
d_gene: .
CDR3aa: CASSMTGRQSIQYF

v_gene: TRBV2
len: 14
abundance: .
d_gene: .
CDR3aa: CASSEDSAYYEQYF

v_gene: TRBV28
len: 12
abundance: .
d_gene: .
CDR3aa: CASSLLAGELFF

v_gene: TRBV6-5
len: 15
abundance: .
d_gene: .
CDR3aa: CASRGLGVRVDEQYF

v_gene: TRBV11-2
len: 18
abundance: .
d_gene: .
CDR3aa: CASNPLVALSSGANVLTF

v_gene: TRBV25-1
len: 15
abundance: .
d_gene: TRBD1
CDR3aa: CASSEFGDKTGEQFF

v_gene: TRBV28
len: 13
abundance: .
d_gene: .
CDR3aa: CASSFVGNEKLFF

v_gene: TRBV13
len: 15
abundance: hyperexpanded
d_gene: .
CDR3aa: CASSSAGIDQETQYF

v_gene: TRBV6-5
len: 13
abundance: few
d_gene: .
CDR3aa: CASSPAVGTEAFF

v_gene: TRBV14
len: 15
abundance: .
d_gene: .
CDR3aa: CASSQEAGLMGEQFF

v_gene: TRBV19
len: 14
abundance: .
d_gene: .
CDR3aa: CASSILAGTYEQYF

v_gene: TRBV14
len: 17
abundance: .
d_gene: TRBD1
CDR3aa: CASSLRGGPRNTGELFF